This is a list of T cell receptor beta chains from one sample in a study of T cells in Graves' hyperthyroidism and ophthalmopathy. Via MiXCR, TCRdb re-called the multiplex PCR reads, giving one row per CDR3 protein. The sample has 300,000 to 400,000 distinct CDR3 sequences, around 13% seen once. Sequenced sample: blood. These receptors were collected from a woman aged 55-75 years with Graves' hyperthyroidism. CDR3s include the opening cysteine and the closing phenylalanine or tryptophan.

v_call,cdr3_aa
TRBV9,CASSVGGTGHGYTF
TRBV7-2,CASSFDRVRSYTF
TRBV4-1,CASSQERLAGANEQFF
TRBV11-3,CASTPGGGEQETQYF
TRBV4-1,CASSQARLAGSYEQYF
TRBV18,CASSPRSYGYTF
TRBV6-1,CASSDKTNYGYTF
TRBV5-5,CASSPGQLTNYGYTF
TRBV6-2/TRBV6-3,CASSYQGTGGFTEAFF
TRBV7-2,CASSLNGLMPDTQYF
TRBV9,CASSVVEAGGVTQYF
TRBV2,CASIADLGTSANYEQYF
TRBV19,CATAPPQRNTEAFF
TRBV11-3,CASSLDLTPETEAFF
TRBV11-3,CASSLGYPIGTGTYEQYF
TRBV20-1,CSATSYRANQPQHF
TRBV6-2/TRBV6-3,CASRHSGSPYEQYF
TRBV12-3/TRBV12-4,CASSSTVYNVDSPLHF
TRBV20-1,CSASLNVDEKLFF
TRBV6-6,CASSYYGFPGGDEQFF
TRBV6-5,CASSYGGSGVGQFF
TRBV28,CASSPSLDMNTEAFF
TRBV28,CASRTGFYEQYF
TRBV27,CASNQAGDTYEQYF
TRBV18,CASSPQAGATDTQYF
TRBV24-1,CATSDPLRTGAGETQYF
TRBV20-1,CSAVLAGTGEQYF
TRBV29-1,CSAQGGAEETQYF
TRBV20-1,CSARDSRTPGGNEQFF
TRBV3-1,CASSLGMGWQETQYF
TRBV6-6,CASSYPASGRDYNEQFF
TRBV19,CASSNPGQGAGNTEAFF
TRBV20-1,CSAPGGDPYNSPLHF
TRBV28,CATGTGYQGYTF
TRBV28,CASSPGTSGKTDTQYF
TRBV9,CASSVIAGGPSNTGELFF
TRBV30,CAWSQGQRTEAFF
TRBV29-1,CSVETVGTGGEKLFF